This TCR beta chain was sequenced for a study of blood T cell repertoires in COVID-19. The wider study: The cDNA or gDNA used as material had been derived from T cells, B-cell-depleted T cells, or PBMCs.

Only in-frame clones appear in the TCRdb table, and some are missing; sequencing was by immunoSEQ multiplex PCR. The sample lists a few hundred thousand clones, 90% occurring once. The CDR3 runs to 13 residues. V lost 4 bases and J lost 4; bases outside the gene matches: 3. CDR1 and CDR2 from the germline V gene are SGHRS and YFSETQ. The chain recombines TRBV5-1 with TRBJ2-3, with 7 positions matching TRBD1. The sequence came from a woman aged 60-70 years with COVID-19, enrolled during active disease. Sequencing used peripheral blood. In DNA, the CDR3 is TGCGCCAGCAGCACAGGGGATGCAGATACGCAGTATTTT. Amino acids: CASSTGDADTQYF.